This T cell receptor (beta chain) derives from a study of CD8 T cells in ankylosing spondylitis. Study-level findings and limits: Past research had described some motif variants in reactive arthritis synovial fluid and blood. Ankylosing spondylitis blood seemed to carry a telltale TCR beta motif made of under ten highly homologous variants. Clones linked with disease were CD8+ and fairly uncommon in the peripheral blood.

It was by quantitative 5'-RACE with molecular barcodes that TCR beta libraries were made. TCRdb ran MiXCR on the 5' RACE reads and lists one entry per CDR3 protein. The sample has 90,000 to 120,000 distinct CDR3 sequences; 24% are singletons. Per germline, CDR1 SGHRS and CDR2 YFSETQ. The CDR3 is 15 amino acids. V shed 4 bases and J 1 base; nucleotides not matched to a gene: 3. Notes on this clonotype: Its antigen remains unknown.

The sequencing sample was made of synovial fluid, either unsorted or a sorted T cell fraction (not recorded which). This sequence joins TRBV5-1 and TRBJ2-2; 8 positions match TRBD2. The origin of this receptor is a male donor with ankylosing spondylitis. DNA of the CDR3: TGCGCCAGCAGCCGGACTAGCCTGAACACCGGGGAGCTGTTTTTT. It encodes CASSRTSLNTGELFF.